This TCR beta chain was documented in a study of PD-L1 blockade in urothelial cancer. Study as a whole: Atezolizumab (1,200 mg intravenously every 3 weeks) began around 2014 for patients. Earlier, patients had received 0 to 3 chemotherapy regimens. The median number of T cells present in blood samples was fewer than 150,000.

This clone has just a few counts. Produced via immunoSEQ multiplex PCR; TCRdb's table is partial and in-frame only. Of about 90,000 clones in the sample, over 65% were seen once. The germline V gene encodes CDR1 LGHNA and CDR2 YNFKEQ. The CDR3 has 16 amino acids. Trimming cost V 0 bases and J 0 bases, with 9 bases left between them. Time point: peripheral blood 6 weeks after treatment start. The chain uses TRBV4-2 and TRBJ2-1; D remains unclear. The sample consisted of PBMCs, taken around atezolizumab (anti-PD-L1) treatment. The origin of this receptor is a man in his sixties or seventies with urothelial cancer. Here the CDR3 reads CASSQDGLVSYNEQFF. CDR3 DNA sequence: TGTGCCAGCAGCCAAGATGGCCTAGTCTCCTACAATGAGCAGTTCTTC.